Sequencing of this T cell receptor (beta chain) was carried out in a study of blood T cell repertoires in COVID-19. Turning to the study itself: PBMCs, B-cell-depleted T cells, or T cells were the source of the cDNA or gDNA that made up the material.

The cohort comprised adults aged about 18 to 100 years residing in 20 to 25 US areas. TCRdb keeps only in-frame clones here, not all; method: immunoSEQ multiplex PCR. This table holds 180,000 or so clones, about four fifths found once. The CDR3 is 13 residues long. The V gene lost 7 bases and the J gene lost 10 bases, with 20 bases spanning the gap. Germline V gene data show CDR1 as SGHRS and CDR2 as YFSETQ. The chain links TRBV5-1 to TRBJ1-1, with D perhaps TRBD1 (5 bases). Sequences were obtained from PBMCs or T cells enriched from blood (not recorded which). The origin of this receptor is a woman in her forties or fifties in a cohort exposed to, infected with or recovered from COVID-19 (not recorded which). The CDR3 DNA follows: TGCGCCAGCTCCCCCGGTTCACCCGGGGGAGCTTTCTTT. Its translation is CASSPGSPGGAFF.